The sequence of this T cell receptor (beta chain) was determined in a study of T-cell memory formation after mild COVID-19. Turning to the study itself: The TCR clusters were mostly specific to one donor.

This clonotype came up a few times. Its antigen is not identified. J lost 0 bases, V lost 7 bases, and 9 bases had no gene match. The CDR3 length is 15 residues. Germline V gives CDR1 SNHLY, CDR2 FYNNEI. The authors produced TCR alpha and TCR beta cDNA libraries with sample barcodes and UMIs by 5'RACE using constant-segment primers. Each CDR3 protein gets one entry after TCRdb re-called the 5' RACE reads with MiXCR. The profile shows some 50,000 distinct CDR3 sequences, more than 10% of them singletons. Study results and caveats: SARS-CoV-2 specificity was not confirmed for second-wave clones peaking on day 37. Pre-infection memory harbored some responding clones, suggesting cross-reactive memory joined.

The source of this sequence is a man between 18 and 35 years old who had mild COVID-19 (a few samples of this study predate the infection). Cell type and time point are not known. The sequenced sample consisted of PBMCs or a T cell subset sorted from them (not recorded which). The V gene is TRBV2, the J gene TRBJ2-7; TRBD2 aligns across 7 bases. CDR3 coding DNA: TGTGCCAGCAAAAACCGCGGGGGATACTCCTACGAGCAGTACGTC. This gives the protein CASKNRGGYSYEQYV.